This entry concerns a single T cell receptor (beta chain). This sample stems from a study of CD8+CD57+ T cells in acquired aplastic anemia. About the study: Sorted CD4+ and CD8+ cells yielded DNA averaging around 3.2 ug.

An expansion of CD8+CD57+ cells by flow cytometry had been shown in patients chosen for sequencing. With no exception, the patients had severe acquired aplastic anemia. Genomic DNA served as template for TCR beta VDJ and CDR3 profiling. Via MiXCR, TCRdb re-called the reads, giving one row per CDR3 protein. The repertoire holds around 200,000 distinct CDR3 sequences, with 65% as singletons. The sequence came from a human donor with aplastic anemia. Specimen: sorted CD4+, CD8+, or CD8+CD57+ T cells (not recorded which) from PBMCs.

The CDR3 sequence is CAISEEGLAQHF. The CDR3 DNA reads as TGTGCCATCAGTGAAGAGGGTTTGGCCCAGCATTTT. The chain employs TRBV10-3 and TRBJ1-5; no reliable D call. The germline CDR1 and CDR2 sequences are ENHRY and SYGVKD. There are 12 residues in the CDR3. Trimming cost V 3 bases and J 11 bases, with 11 bases left between them.